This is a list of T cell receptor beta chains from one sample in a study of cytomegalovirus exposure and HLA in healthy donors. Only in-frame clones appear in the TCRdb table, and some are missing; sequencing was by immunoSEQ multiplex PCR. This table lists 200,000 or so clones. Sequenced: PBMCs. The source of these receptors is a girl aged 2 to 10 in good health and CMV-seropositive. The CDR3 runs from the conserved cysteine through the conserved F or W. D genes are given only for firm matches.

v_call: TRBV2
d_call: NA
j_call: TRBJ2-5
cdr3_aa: CASMGLNRASGLYETQYF
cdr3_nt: TGTGCCAGCATGGGGCTTAACAGGGCTAGCGGTTTGTACGAGACCCAGTACTTC

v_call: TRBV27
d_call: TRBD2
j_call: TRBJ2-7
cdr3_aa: CASSRTSRPSSEQYF
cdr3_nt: TGTGCCTCAAGCAGGACTAGCCGCCCATCGAGCGAGCAGTACTTC

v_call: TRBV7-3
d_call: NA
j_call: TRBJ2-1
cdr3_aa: CASSLTGGVNEQFF
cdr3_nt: TGTGCCAGCAGCTTAACGGGGGGAGTCAATGAGCAGTTCTTC

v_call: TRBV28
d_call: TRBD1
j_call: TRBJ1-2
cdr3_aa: CAIHPGGAGYGYTF
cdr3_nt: TGTGCCATACATCCAGGGGGCGCGGGGTATGGCTACACCTTC

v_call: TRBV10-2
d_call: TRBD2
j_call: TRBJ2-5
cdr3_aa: CASSEGLAGLQETQYF
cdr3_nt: TGCGCCAGCAGTGAGGGACTAGCGGGGCTCCAAGAGACCCAGTACTTC

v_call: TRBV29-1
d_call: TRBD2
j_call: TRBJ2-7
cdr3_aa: CSVSGSSYEQYF
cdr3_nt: TGCAGCGTTAGCGGGAGCTCCTACGAGCAGTACTTC

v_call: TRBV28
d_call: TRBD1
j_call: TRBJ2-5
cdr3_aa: CASRTGGLGTQYF
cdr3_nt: TGTGCCAGCCGGACAGGGGGACTAGGGACCCAGTACTTC

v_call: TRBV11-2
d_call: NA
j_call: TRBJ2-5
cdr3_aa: CASSPDTQETQYF
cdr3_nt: TGTGCCAGCAGCCCGGACACCCAAGAGACCCAGTACTTC

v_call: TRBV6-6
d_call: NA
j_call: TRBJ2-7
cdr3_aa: CASSPSIRVYEQYF
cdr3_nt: TGTGCCAGCAGTCCTTCCATCAGGGTCTACGAGCAGTACTTC

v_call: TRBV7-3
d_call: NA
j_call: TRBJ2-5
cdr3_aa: CASSLVAGAETQYF
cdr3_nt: TGTGCCAGCAGCTTAGTAGCAGGGGCTGAGACCCAGTACTTC

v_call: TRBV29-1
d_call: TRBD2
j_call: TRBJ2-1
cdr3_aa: CSAGSGSSYNEQFF
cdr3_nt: TGCAGCGCCGGTAGCGGGAGCTCCTACAATGAGCAGTTCTTC

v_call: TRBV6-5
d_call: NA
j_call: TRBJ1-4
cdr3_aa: CASSYSGRGKLFF
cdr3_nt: TGTGCCAGCAGTTACTCGGGGAGGGGAAAACTGTTTTTT

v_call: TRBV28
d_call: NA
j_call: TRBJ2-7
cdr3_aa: CASSFPGVSYEQYF
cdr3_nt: TGTGCCAGCAGTTTTCCGGGGGTGTCCTACGAGCAGTACTTC

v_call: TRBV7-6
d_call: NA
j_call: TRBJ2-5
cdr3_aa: CASSLSRSQETQYF
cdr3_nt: TGTGCCAGCAGCTTATCCAGGTCCCAAGAGACCCAGTACTTC

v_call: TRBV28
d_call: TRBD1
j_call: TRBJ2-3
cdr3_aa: CASSLGTGSTDTQYF
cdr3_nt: TGTGCCAGCAGTTTAGGGACAGGGAGCACAGATACGCAGTATTTT

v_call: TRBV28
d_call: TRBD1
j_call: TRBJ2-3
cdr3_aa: CASSQGQGTDTQYF
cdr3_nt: TGTGCCAGCAGTCAGGGACAGGGTACAGATACGCAGTATTTT

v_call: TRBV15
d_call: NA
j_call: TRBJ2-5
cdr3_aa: CATSRPTLSGQETQYF
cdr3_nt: TGTGCCACCAGCAGACCCACCCTGAGCGGCCAAGAGACCCAGTACTTC

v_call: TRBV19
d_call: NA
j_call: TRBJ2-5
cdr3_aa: CASRGLEKETQYF
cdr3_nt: TGTGCCAGTAGAGGTCTAGAGAAGGAGACCCAGTACTTC

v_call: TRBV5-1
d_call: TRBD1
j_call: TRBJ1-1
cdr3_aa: CASSLLGNSGGTEAFF
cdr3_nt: TGCGCCAGCAGCTTGCTCGGCAATTCAGGGGGGACTGAAGCTTTCTTT

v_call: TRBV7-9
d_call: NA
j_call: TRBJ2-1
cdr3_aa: CASSLGRRDNEQFF
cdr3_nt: TGTGCCAGCAGCTTAGGAAGGAGGGACAATGAGCAGTTCTTC

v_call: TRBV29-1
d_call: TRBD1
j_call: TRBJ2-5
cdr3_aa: CSVRQGYQETQYF
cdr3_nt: TGCAGCGTACGACAGGGGTATCAAGAGACCCAGTACTTC

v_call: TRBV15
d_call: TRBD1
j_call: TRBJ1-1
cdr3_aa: CATSTPSMTGDGERNTEAFF
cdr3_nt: TGTGCCACCAGCACCCCTTCGATGACAGGGGACGGTGAGAGGAACACTGAAGCTTTCTTT